This TCR beta chain was observed in a study of T cell responses to AZD1222 COVID-19 vaccine. Overall study findings and caveats: Receipt of two AZD1222 doses was followed by a rise in Spike-specific TCR breadth and depth. CD4 TCRs covered the whole spike, strongest at regions 160-218 and 743-854. The donors showed a predominance of white British ancestry and of females, with possible underestimation of clonal diversity.

Measured with immunoSEQ multiplex PCR; TCRdb has only the in-frame clones, and not every one. The sample carries more than 50,000 clones, around 83% recorded once. Points on this clone: Its specificity is not known.

CDR3 length: 15 residues. The ends lost 3 bases at V and 7 bases at J; junction bases unmatched: 6. The germline CDR1 and CDR2 sequences are SGDLS and YYNGEE. This sequence was found in an adult in good health. This material consisted of peripheral blood, taken on day 0 of AZD1222 vaccination. V usage is TRBV9 and J usage is TRBJ1-6; TRBD1 aligns across 8 bases. CDR3 loop: CASSALGQGNSPLHF. The DNA of the CDR3 is TGTGCCAGCAGCGCCCTCGGACAGGGAAATTCACCCCTCCACTTT.